The 31 T cell receptor beta chains below all came from one sample that was sequenced in a study of blood T cell repertoires in COVID-19. The table came from immunoSEQ multiplex PCR; TCRdb's copy has only in-frame clones and leaves some out. The sample contains approximately 160,000 clones, roughly 88% of which appear only once. Sample: peripheral blood. The receptors come from a woman aged 45-60 years in a cohort sampled during active or convalescent COVID-19.

The chain is built from TRBV19 and TRBJ1-1, with D possibly TRBD1 on 6 matching bases. Germline CDR1 reads LNHDA; CDR2 reads SQIVND (reference sequence). This CDR3 comprises 16 residues. V lost 4 bases and J 0 bases, leaving 15 bases between the germline ends. The DNA of the CDR3 is TGTGCCAGTAGTAGATCGAGAGGACAGATGAACACTGAAGCTTTCTTT. Its translation is CASSRSRGQMNTEAFF.

This chain joins TRBV27 and TRBJ2-7, with 7 bases fitting TRBD1. The CDR3 extends over 16 amino acids. The ends lost 5 bases at V and 1 base at J; junction bases unmatched: 11. The germline CDR1 and CDR2 sequences are MNHEY and SMNVEV (reference sequence). CDR3: CASSLITGDGSYEQYF. The CDR3 DNA sequence: TGTGCCAGCAGTCTAATAACAGGGGATGGATCCTACGAGCAGTACTTC.

The V gene is TRBV19, the J gene TRBJ2-7; 13 bases line up with TRBD2. Trimming cost V 5 bases and J 3 bases; bases outside gene matches: 4. The germline gives CDR1 LNHDA, CDR2 SQIVND (reference sequence). CDR3 size: 15 residues. As DNA, the CDR3 is TGTGCCAGTAGTCCGACTAGCGGGGGGTTCTACGAGCAGTACTTC. Protein: CASSPTSGGFYEQYF.

The genes are TRBV9 and TRBJ2-3; 9 bases align to TRBD2. The CDR3 extends over 16 amino acids. Per germline, CDR1 SGDLS and CDR2 YYNGEE. After removal of 0 bases from V and 1 base from J, the junction contained 3 bases not matched to a gene. The CDR3 region has the DNA TGTGCCAGCAGCGTAGCGGTAGCGGGGGGCACAGATACGCAGTATTTT. Encoded protein: CASSVAVAGGTDTQYF.

This rearrangement joins TRBV10-3 to TRBJ1-2, with 7 bases that match TRBD1. The CDR3 totals 13 residues. Germline V gene sequence: CDR1 ENHRY, CDR2 SYGVKD. The J segment lost 0 bases and the V segment lost 11 bases, leaving 6 bases of the junction unmatched. CDR3 loop: CAGGGSPNYGYTF. The CDR3 DNA sequence: TGTGCCGGAGGGGGCAGTCCTAACTATGGCTACACCTTC.

CDR3 bases: TGCGCCAGCCACCAACCTCGGGGGTCGGATGAGCAGTTCTTC. This encodes CASHQPRGSDEQFF. The V call is TRBV10-1, the J call TRBJ2-1; the D gene is possibly TRBD2 (6 bases). CDR1 and CDR2 from the germline V gene are WNHNN and SYGVQD (reference sequence). The CDR3 runs 14 residues. V gave up 8 bases and J gave up 8 bases, with 19 bases separating them.

V gene TRBV7-2 combines with J gene TRBJ2-3; D remains ambiguous. Trimming shortened V by 8 bases and J by 2 bases, and 11 bases separated the two germline ends. The germline V gene encodes CDR1 SGHTA and CDR2 FQGNSA. The CDR3 has 13 residues. The CDR3 coding sequence is TGTGCCAGCGGTGCGGAGCTCACAGATACGCAGTATTTT. Residues: CASGAELTDTQYF.

By share, this clone counts as medium-sized. The chain links TRBV6-6 to TRBJ1-6; 7 nucleotides match TRBD1. In germline, CDR1 is MNHNY, CDR2 SVGAGI (reference sequence). The CDR3 contains 20 residues. The V and J ends lost 5 bases and 4 bases, in that order; junction bases with no gene match: 20. The CDR3 DNA follows: TGTGCCAGCAGTCAGGGGGTCATTACCCCTGGACATCCTTATAATTCACCCCTCCACTTT. Its protein is CASSQGVITPGHPYNSPLHF.

This clone was seen once. The chain couples TRBV30 to TRBJ2-3; 8 bases line up with TRBD2. The CDR3 runs 15 residues. CDR1 and CDR2 from the germline V gene are GTSNPN and SVGIG (reference sequence). V lost 8 bases to trimming and J lost 4 bases; unmatched junction nucleotides: 14. The CDR3 here is CAVWRGAPFPDTQYF. The CDR3 DNA reads as TGTGCCGTGTGGCGGGGGGCCCCATTTCCAGATACGCAGTATTTT.

In DNA, the CDR3 is TGTGCCAGCTCACCATCGCCCCGGGGCACTGAAGCTTTCTTT. Amino acid sequence: CASSPSPRGTEAFF. The chain links TRBV18 to TRBJ1-1; no definite D call. Trimming stripped 2 bases from V and 4 bases from J, with 11 bases between. CDR1 KGHSH and CDR2 LQKENI come from the germline V gene. The CDR3 is made up of 14 amino acids.

This clone was picked up a small number of times. J is TRBJ2-5 and V is TRBV6-2 or TRBV6-3; D unresolved. V shed 2 bases and J shed 1 base, with 8 bases lying between them. CDR1 and CDR2 from the germline V gene are MNHEY and SVGEGT. This CDR3 comprises 14 residues. CDR3: CASSYRPGQETQYF. CDR3 in DNA: TGTGCCAGCAGTTACCGTCCGGGCCAAGAGACCCAGTACTTC.

The gene calls are TRBV7-3 and TRBJ2-3; the D gene is possibly TRBD1 (8 bases). Germline lookup yields CDR1 SGHTA and CDR2 FQGTGA. The CDR3 spans 18 residues. V was pared by 2 bases and J by 0 bases, with 18 bases between. The CDR3 nucleotides are TGTGCCAGCAGCTTATACGGGCGGGGGACAGGTAGCACAGATACGCAGTATTTT. Protein sequence: CASSLYGRGTGSTDTQYF.

V usage is TRBV5-1 and J usage is TRBJ1-4; 8 bases match TRBD1. Losses at the gene ends were 4 bases for V and 4 bases for J; bases not matched to a gene: 3. Germline CDR1 reads SGHRS; CDR2 reads YFSETQ. The length of the CDR3 is 14 residues. In nucleotides, the CDR3 is TGCGCCAGCAGCACAGGACAGGGTAATGAAAAACTGTTTTTT. It specifies CASSTGQGNEKLFF.

J is TRBJ1-4 and V is TRBV9, with a possible D match to TRBD1 (5 bases). Germline V gene lookup returns CDR1 SGDLS and CDR2 YYNGEE. The CDR3 length is 13 residues. Trimming took 3 bases from V and 5 from J, leaving 8 bases between them. This chain's CDR3 is CASSAAGNEKLFF. In nucleotides, the CDR3 is TGTGCCAGCAGCGCCGCAGGGAATGAAAAACTGTTTTTT.

The chain employs TRBV18 and TRBJ2-4; D ambiguous. The germline V and J ends were trimmed by 6 bases and 0 bases, with 18 bases remaining between them. The CDR3 is made up of 17 amino acids. CDR1 and CDR2 from the germline V gene are KGHSH and LQKENI. The CDR3 sequence: CASSPVTLTIAKNIQYF. The CDR3 nucleotides are TGTGCCAGCTCCCCGGTAACCCTTACTATAGCCAAAAACATTCAGTACTTC. The full variable domain, in which reference TRBV18 and TRBJ2-4 provide the parts outside the CDR3, is NAGVMQNPRHLVRRRGQEARLRCSPMKGHSHVYWYRQLPEEGLKFMVYLQKENIIDESGMPKERFSAEFPKEGPSILRIQQVVRGDSAAYFCASSPVTLTIAKNIQYFGAGTRLSVL.

This rearrangement joins TRBV9 to TRBJ1-3; 7 nucleotides agree with TRBD1. Germline CDR1 reads SGDLS; CDR2 reads YYNGEE. The CDR3 loop spans 14 amino acids. V lost 5 bases to trimming and J lost 4 bases; unmatched junction nucleotides: 6. The CDR3 spells CASSYGTEGNTIYF. The CDR3 nucleotides read TGTGCCAGCAGTTATGGGACAGAAGGAAACACCATATATTTT.

CDR3 residues: CASKGADSGNTIYF. The DNA for the CDR3 is TGTGCCAGCAAAGGGGCTGACTCTGGAAACACCATATATTTT. The chain has TRBV6-5 and TRBJ1-3; D might be TRBD1 (5 bases). V dropped 7 bases and J dropped 0 bases, with 10 bases sitting between them. The CDR3 length is 14 residues. Germline V CDR1 and CDR2: MNHEY, SVGAGI.

V gene TRBV6-5 combines with J gene TRBJ1-6, with TRBD1 matching over 9 bases. The germline gives CDR1 MNHEY, CDR2 SVGAGI. This CDR3 has 14 residues. V was clipped by 5 bases and J by 10 bases; unmatched bases: 6. The CDR3 DNA is TGTGCCAGCAGTCGGACAGGGGATGGATCACCCCTCCACTTT. This gives the protein CASSRTGDGSPLHF.

The CDR3 spells CASSFGGGDTQYF. The CDR3 DNA is TGTGCCAGCAGCTTCGGTGGCGGTGATACGCAGTATTTT. The J gene is TRBJ2-3, the V gene TRBV13; D is unresolved. V was trimmed by 3 bases and J by 6 bases, leaving 10 bases between them. CDR3 length: 13 amino acids. CDR1 and CDR2 (germline): PRHDT, FYEKMQ (reference sequence).

The genes are TRBV14 and TRBJ2-5; 10 bases match TRBD2. J lost 2 bases, V lost 0 bases, and 3 bases had no gene match. Germline loops: CDR1 SGHDN, CDR2 FVKESK. The CDR3 is made up of 16 amino acids. The DNA of the CDR3 is TGTGCCAGCAGCCAAGATAGTAGCGGGGGGCAAGAGACCCAGTACTTC. Its translation: CASSQDSSGGQETQYF.

This chain links TRBV11-2 with TRBJ2-7; D might be TRBD2 (6 bases). In germline, CDR1 is SGHAT, CDR2 FQNNGV. The V and J ends lost 4 bases and 2 bases respectively, with 12 bases between them. This CDR3 spans 14 amino acids. As DNA, the CDR3 is TGTGCCAGCAGCTCCGGGACTCCTCCCTACGAGCAGTACTTC. Translation gives CASSSGTPPYEQYF.

The chain couples TRBV11-2 to TRBJ1-4; 7 bases are a match to TRBD1. Germline values: CDR1 SGHAT, CDR2 FQNNGV. The CDR3 sequence is 15 residues long. Germline trimming cut 1 base from V and 4 bases from J; bases unmatched to any gene: 3. The CDR3 bases are TGTGCCAGCAGCTTAGGGGACAGTTATAATGAAAAACTGTTTTTT. It encodes CASSLGDSYNEKLFF.

V is TRBV7-2 and J is TRBJ2-7; 10 bases are shared with TRBD2. The CDR3 has 17 residues. CDR1 is SGHTA and CDR2 is FQGNSA in the germline V gene. The J segment lost 3 bases and the V segment lost 5 bases, leaving 13 bases of the junction unmatched. In DNA, the CDR3 is TGTGCCAGCAGCGCCCGTGTTAGCGGGGGGAATCTCTACGAGCAGTACTTC. Its protein is CASSARVSGGNLYEQYF. The entire variable domain, with the rest obtained from reference TRBV7-2 and TRBJ2-7, is as follows: GAGVSQSPSNKVTEKGKDVELRCDPISGHTALYWYRQSLGQGLEFLIYFQGNSAPDKSGLPSDRFSAERTGGSVSTLTIQRTQQEDSAVYLCASSARVSGGNLYEQYFGPGTRLTVT.

The rearrangement uses TRBV29-1 and TRBJ2-3; the match to TRBD1 covers 7 bases. V shed 6 bases, J shed 4 bases, and the junction held 7 bases outside the gene matches. This CDR3 is built from 13 residues. From germline, CDR1 is SQVTM and CDR2 ANQGSEA. CDR3 sequence: CSVGDSLADTQYF. In DNA form, the CDR3 reads TGCAGCGTGGGGGACAGTCTCGCAGATACGCAGTATTTT.

The rearrangement uses TRBV2 and TRBJ1-4, with 7 bases aligning to TRBD1. Trimming cost V 2 bases and J 8 bases; bases outside gene matches: 5. The germline V gene has CDR1 SNHLY and CDR2 FYNNEI. This CDR3 is 14 amino acids long. The CDR3 DNA reads TGTGCCAGCAGTGAACAGGGGGGTAAAGAAAAACTGTTTTTT. It is translated as CASSEQGGKEKLFF.

The V and J genes are TRBV5-1 and TRBJ2-1, with 8 nucleotides matching TRBD1. Germline CDR1 and CDR2: SGHRS and YFSETQ. There are 16 residues in the CDR3. V shed 4 bases, J shed 2 bases, and the junction held 8 bases outside the gene matches. In DNA, the CDR3 is TGCGCCAGCAGCCCTGGTGGGACAGGCCCCTACAATGAGCAGTTCTTC. It encodes CASSPGGTGPYNEQFF.

The V call is TRBV7-9, the J call TRBJ1-2, with D possibly matching TRBD1 (5 bases). Germline V gene sequence: CDR1 SEHNR, CDR2 FQNEAQ (reference sequence). V gave up 2 bases and J gave up 3 bases, with 10 bases separating them. The length of the CDR3 is 14 residues. The CDR3 coding sequence is TGTGCCAGCAGCTTACAGGGTTTGGACTATGGCTACACCTTC. Amino acid sequence: CASSLQGLDYGYTF.

The chain has TRBV12-3 or TRBV12-4 and TRBJ1-5; D is perhaps TRBD1 (6 bases). This CDR3 region has 13 residues. Trimming stripped 6 bases from V and 6 bases from J, with 12 bases between. The DNA of the CDR3 is TGTGCCAGCAGACAGGGCGGACGTCAGCCCCAGCATTTT. Protein sequence: CASRQGGRQPQHF.

CDR3 loop: CASSLGTGNSGNTIYF. In nucleotides, the CDR3 is TGCGCCAGCAGCTTGGGGACAGGCAACTCTGGAAACACCATATATTTT. V is TRBV5-1 and J is TRBJ1-3; TRBD1 agrees at 7 bases. V lost 0 bases and J lost 0; bases outside the gene matches: 3. The germline gives CDR1 SGHRS, CDR2 YFSETQ. This CDR3 contains 16 residues.

This rearrangement joins TRBV7-2 to TRBJ2-2; 11 bases line up with TRBD2. Germline assignment: CDR1 SGHTA and CDR2 FQGNSA. V shed 1 base and J 7 bases; nucleotides not matched to a gene: 11. This CDR3 is 18 amino acids long. CDR3 nucleotide sequence: TGTGCCAGCAGCTTAGAAACTAGCGGGGGACTTTGGATCGGGGAGCTGTTTTTT. As protein: CASSLETSGGLWIGELFF.

The V call is TRBV15, the J call TRBJ2-5, with no clear D. Trimming pared 0 bases from V and 2 bases from J, leaving 19 bases between. CDR1 LNHNV and CDR2 YYDKDF come from the germline V gene (reference sequence). This CDR3 has 18 amino acids. In nucleotides, the CDR3 is TGTGCCACCAGCAGAGATATTTATCCCGAGAGAGATCAAGAGACCCAGTACTTC. This gives the protein CATSRDIYPERDQETQYF.